The 24 T cell receptor beta chains below come from one sample, sequenced in a study of cytomegalovirus exposure and HLA in healthy donors. The protocol was immunoSEQ multiplex PCR, while the TCRdb copy is restricted to in-frame clones and leaves out a portion. The profile shows 150,000 to 200,000 clones, roughly 83% of them singletons. The sequenced material came from PBMCs. The source of these receptors is a young woman in good health and CMV-seronegative.

This rearrangement joins TRBV30 to TRBJ2-2; 7 bases match TRBD1. CDR1 GTSNPN and CDR2 SVGIG come from the germline V gene (reference sequence). This CDR3 is 14 amino acids long. With 5 bases clipped from V and 2 bases from J, the junction kept 5 bases outside the gene matches. The CDR3 nucleotides read TGTGCCTGGGACAGGGCCCTAAACACCGGGGAGCTGTTTTTT. This codes for CAWDRALNTGELFF.

V gene TRBV5-6 combines with J gene TRBJ2-1; 7 bases agree with TRBD2. V was pared by 0 bases and J by 4 bases, with 7 bases of the junction left unmatched. The CDR3 sequence is 16 residues long. Germline lookup yields CDR1 SGHDT and CDR2 YYEEEE. CDR3 bases: TGTGCCAGCAGCTTGGCCCCGTCGGGGGGATACAATGAGCAGTTCTTC. It codes for CASSLAPSGGYNEQFF. The entire variable domain, with the rest obtained from reference TRBV5-6 and TRBJ2-1, is as follows: DAGVTQSPTHLIKTRGQQVTLRCSPKSGHDTVSWYQQALGQGPQFIFQYYEEEERQRGNFPDRFSGHQFPNYSSELNVNALLLGDSALYLCASSLAPSGGYNEQFFGPGTRLTVL.

This chain uses TRBV7-9 with TRBJ2-2, with 8 bases that match TRBD1. Germline values: CDR1 SEHNR, CDR2 FQNEAQ (reference sequence). The CDR3 length is 19 residues. With 0 bases clipped from V and 2 bases from J, the junction kept 11 bases outside the gene matches. DNA of the CDR3: TGTGCCAGCAGCTTAGCGAAAGGCAGGGGGCAGTACAACACCGGGGAGCTGTTTTTT. This gives the protein CASSLAKGRGQYNTGELFF. The full variable domain, with the rest looked up from reference TRBV7-9 and TRBJ2-2, is DTGVSQNPRHKITKRGQNVTFRCDPISEHNRLYWYRQTLGQGPEFLTYFQNEAQLEKSRLLSDRFSAERPKGSFSTLEIQRTEQGDSAMYLCASSLAKGRGQYNTGELFFGEGSRLTVL.

This chain connects TRBV5-1 to TRBJ1-2; TRBD1 is a possible D gene (6 bases). Per germline, CDR1 SGHRS and CDR2 YFSETQ. V was cut by 0 bases and J by 8 bases, with 11 bases left in between. This CDR3 region has 13 residues. CDR3 bases: TGCGCCAGCAGCTTGGACAGGGTCCTGGGCTACACCTTC. Translated, it gives CASSLDRVLGYTF.

This chain uses TRBV19 with TRBJ2-3, with 15 bases fitting TRBD2. V lost 4 bases, J lost 0 bases, and 5 bases stayed unmatched. The CDR3 extends over 18 amino acids. Germline CDR1 and CDR2: LNHDA and SQIVND (reference sequence). Here the CDR3 reads CASSTGLAGGPSTDTQYF. CDR3 DNA sequence: TGTGCCAGTAGTACGGGACTAGCGGGGGGCCCAAGCACAGATACGCAGTATTTT.

This rearrangement joins TRBV5-4 to TRBJ2-7; 7 nucleotides line up with TRBD1. After removal of 6 bases from V and 2 bases from J, the junction contained 11 bases not matched to a gene. Germline CDR1 and CDR2: SGHNT and YYREEE (reference sequence). The length of the CDR3 is 15 residues. CDR3 loop: CASKRKDRDAYEQYF. CDR3 coding DNA: TGTGCCAGCAAAAGGAAAGACAGGGATGCCTACGAGCAGTACTTC.

V usage is TRBV4-1 and J usage is TRBJ2-3; 14 bases align to TRBD2. Trimming cost V 3 bases and J 0 bases; bases outside gene matches: 8. The CDR3 consists of 19 residues. Germline V gene data show CDR1 as MGHRA and CDR2 as YSYEKL. The CDR3 sequence is CASSQDGTSGGLSTDTQYF. The CDR3 region has the DNA TGCGCCAGCAGCCAGGACGGGACTAGCGGGGGCCTGAGCACAGATACGCAGTATTTT.

This CDR3 reads CASVLVEGQGTEAFF. The CDR3, as DNA: TGTGCCAGCGTGCTAGTCGAGGGGCAGGGGACTGAAGCTTTCTTT. This chain connects TRBV25-1 to TRBJ1-1; possible D gene TRBD1, 6 bases. V was pared by 8 bases and J by 5 bases, with 21 bases between. The CDR3 length is 15 residues. The germline gives CDR1 MGHDK, CDR2 SYGVNS. Together with reference TRBV25-1 and TRBJ1-1, the CDR3 gives the full variable domain: EADIYQTPRYLVIGTGKKITLECSQTMGHDKMYWYQQDPGMELHLIHYSYGVNSTEKGDLSSESTVSRIRTEHFPLTLESARPSHTSQYLCASVLVEGQGTEAFFGQGTRLTVV.

The chain combines TRBV9 with TRBJ2-1; D possibly corresponds to TRBD2 (6 bases). From germline, CDR1 is SGDLS and CDR2 YYNGEE. The V and J ends lost 0 bases and 1 base respectively, with 14 bases between them. The CDR3 has 17 residues. The chain's CDR3 is CASSVGQGGLSYNEQFF. The CDR3 DNA follows: TGTGCCAGCAGCGTAGGGCAGGGAGGACTATCCTACAATGAGCAGTTCTTC.

The chain joins TRBV2 to TRBJ1-2; D is uncertain. CDR1 and CDR2 (germline): SNHLY, FYNNEI. CDR3 length equals 15 residues. V was trimmed by 5 bases and J by 4 bases, leaving 17 bases between them. The CDR3 spells CASSHVRGSPYGYTF. DNA of the CDR3: TGTGCCAGCAGTCACGTTAGAGGGAGCCCCTATGGCTACACCTTC.

V and J are TRBV4-2 and TRBJ2-1, with D possibly being TRBD2 (5 bases). Germline assignment: CDR1 LGHNA and CDR2 YNFKEQ. CDR3 length: 12 residues. Trimming took 0 bases from V and 9 from J, leaving 6 bases between them. In DNA form, the CDR3 reads TGTGCCAGCAGCCAAGATACTAGTGAGCAGTTCTTC. This gives the protein CASSQDTSEQFF.

The chain recombines TRBV5-1 with TRBJ2-5, with 8 positions matching TRBD1. With 0 bases clipped from V and 1 base from J, the junction kept 2 bases outside the gene matches. The CDR3 has 15 residues. The germline CDR1 and CDR2 sequences are SGHRS and YFSETQ. The DNA of the CDR3 is TGCGCCAGCAGCTTGGCGGGACAGGCCCAAGAGACCCAGTACTTC. This encodes CASSLAGQAQETQYF. The complete variable domain, with remaining parts taken from reference TRBV5-1 and TRBJ2-5, reads KAGVTQTPRYLIKTRGQQVTLSCSPISGHRSVSWYQQTPGQGLQFLFEYFSETQRNKGNFPGRFSGRQFSNSRSEMNVSTLELGDSALYLCASSLAGQAQETQYFGPGTRLLVL.

The gene calls are TRBV7-9 and TRBJ2-2; no firm D call. Germline-derived CDR1 and CDR2 are SEHNR and FQNEAQ (reference sequence). The CDR3 is made up of 12 amino acids. V shed 6 bases and J shed 4 bases, with 6 bases lying between them. In DNA form, the CDR3 reads TGTGCCAGCAGTTATAGCACCGGGGAGCTGTTTTTT. Its protein product is CASSYSTGELFF.

This rearrangement joins TRBV19 to TRBJ2-1, with 13 bases matching TRBD2. V lost 0 bases and J lost 9; bases outside the gene matches: 11. CDR3 size: 18 residues. CDR1 is LNHDA, CDR2 SQIVND, per germline (reference sequence). The CDR3 coding sequence is TGTGCCAGTAGTATAGATCGTAGGACTAGCGGGAGCCAGGGTGAGCAGTTCTTC. It yields the protein CASSIDRRTSGSQGEQFF.

V usage is TRBV7-7 and J usage is TRBJ2-1; 7 bases fit TRBD2. Germline assignment: CDR1 SSHAT and CDR2 FNYEAQ (reference sequence). This CDR3 region has 18 residues. V lost 3 bases to trimming and J lost 2 bases; unmatched junction nucleotides: 13. The CDR3 DNA reads TGTGCCAGCAGCTTGGGATTTCTAGGGGAGGGTCCCTACAATGAGCAGTTCTTC. The encoded protein is CASSLGFLGEGPYNEQFF.

This clone was recorded only once. The chain employs TRBV6-5 and TRBJ2-1, with a possible D match to TRBD2 (5 bases). This CDR3 region has 15 residues. Trimming left V 6 bases short and J 5 bases short, with 17 bases between. From germline, CDR1 is MNHEY and CDR2 SVGAGI. This CDR3 is CASRSGGRGDNEQFF. The CDR3 DNA reads as TGTGCCAGCAGGAGCGGTGGGAGAGGCGACAATGAGCAGTTCTTC.

CDR3 sequence: CASSINSGGLDTQYF. The CDR3 region has the DNA TGCGCCAGCAGCATCAATAGCGGGGGGTTAGATACGCAGTATTTT. This chain connects TRBV5-1 to TRBJ2-3, with 10 bases matching TRBD2. Looked up from germline, CDR1 is SGHRS and CDR2 is YFSETQ. V lost 4 bases to trimming and J lost 5 bases; unmatched junction nucleotides: 7. The CDR3 has 15 amino acids.

This chain's CDR3 is CASSSSWRGGNYEQYF. CDR3 coding DNA: TGTGCCAGCAGTTCGTCCTGGCGGGGGGGAAACTACGAGCAGTACTTC. J is TRBJ2-7 and V is TRBV27; 9 bases are a match to TRBD2. Per germline, CDR1 MNHEY and CDR2 SMNVEV (reference sequence). CDR3 size: 16 residues. After removal of 4 bases from V and 3 bases from J, the junction contained 10 bases not matched to a gene.

This clone was seen just once. This CDR3 is CASSLDGRTIAYEQYF. The CDR3 DNA reads TGCGCCAGCAGCTTAGATGGGAGGACGATCGCCTACGAGCAGTACTTC. The chain carries TRBV5-1 and TRBJ2-7, with D perhaps TRBD2 (6 bases). Per the germline V gene, CDR1 is SGHRS and CDR2 is YFSETQ. Trimming cost V 2 bases and J 2 bases, with 17 bases left between them. The CDR3 covers 16 residues. Full variable domain (rest looked up from reference TRBV5-1 and TRBJ2-7): KAGVTQTPRYLIKTRGQQVTLSCSPISGHRSVSWYQQTPGQGLQFLFEYFSETQRNKGNFPGRFSGRQFSNSRSEMNVSTLELGDSALYLCASSLDGRTIAYEQYFGPGTRLTVT.

This clone was detected once. The CDR3: CASNGGGANEKLFF. The CDR3 DNA reads TGTGCCAGCAATGGAGGGGGCGCTAATGAAAAACTGTTTTTT. The gene calls are TRBV2 and TRBJ1-4; 7 bases are shared with TRBD1. In germline, CDR1 is SNHLY, CDR2 FYNNEI. The CDR3 consists of 14 residues. J was trimmed by 3 bases and V by 7 bases; bases with no gene match: 5.

This clone was seen a handful of times. The chain combines TRBV6-5 with TRBJ1-1; 7 positions match TRBD1. Germline V CDR1 and CDR2: MNHEY, SVGAGI. Unmatched junction bases numbered 7, after V lost 6 bases and J lost 0 bases. The CDR3 has 15 amino acids. CDR3 nucleotides: TGTGCCAGCAGCTCAAGGGGACAGATGAACACTGAAGCTTTCTTT. It codes for CASSSRGQMNTEAFF.

V gene TRBV7-9 combines with J gene TRBJ1-4; 9 positions match TRBD1. CDR3 length: 14 amino acids. Germline V lookup: CDR1 SEHNR, CDR2 FQNEAQ (reference sequence). Trimming cost V 5 bases and J 8 bases; bases outside gene matches: 6. CDR3: CASSVGQGREKLFF. CDR3 DNA sequence: TGTGCCAGCAGCGTGGGACAGGGTCGCGAAAAACTGTTTTTT.

This chain joins TRBV7-9 and TRBJ1-1; tentatively, D is TRBD1 (6 bases). The CDR3 covers 16 residues. Germline assignment: CDR1 SEHNR and CDR2 FQNEAQ (reference sequence). The V end lost 0 bases, the J end lost 4 bases, and 15 bases lay between the germline ends. The CDR3 nucleotides read TGTGCCAGCAGCTTAGCGTCCGGGGGGCGGGTCACTGAAGCTTTCTTT. Its translation: CASSLASGGRVTEAFF. The variable domain in full, with the rest retrieved from reference TRBV7-9 and TRBJ1-1, is DTGVSQNPRHKITKRGQNVTFRCDPISEHNRLYWYRQTLGQGPEFLTYFQNEAQLEKSRLLSDRFSAERPKGSFSTLEIQRTEQGDSAMYLCASSLASGGRVTEAFFGQGTRLTVV.

This clone was seen once. The chain is built from TRBV14 and TRBJ2-7, with 8 bases that match TRBD2. The junction had 10 bases not matched to a gene; V was cut back by 1 base and J by 5 bases. Germline V gives CDR1 SGHDN, CDR2 FVKESK. This CDR3 is 16 amino acids long. DNA of the CDR3: TGTGCCAGCAGCCAAGTATTGTTTGGGACTAGGGACGAGCAGTACTTC. This encodes CASSQVLFGTRDEQYF.